One sample yielded the 28 T cell receptor beta chains listed below, sequenced in a study of T cells after yellow fever vaccination. In TCRdb, the 5' RACE reads were re-called with MiXCR into one record per CDR3 protein. The sample records 150,000 to 200,000 distinct CDR3 sequences, approximately 10% being singletons. This material consisted of CD8+ T cells sorted from PBMCs, taken 15 days after the yellow fever booster vaccination. The receptors come from a man between 18 and 29 years old who received the YFV17D yellow fever vaccine.

This clonotype was detected only a few times. The rearrangement links TRBV7-9 to TRBJ2-7; no definite D call. The germline V gene has CDR1 SEHNR and CDR2 FQNEAQ (reference sequence). V lost 2 bases, J lost 0 bases, and 5 bases lay in between. CDR3 size: 13 residues. CDR3 nucleotide sequence: TGTGCCAGCAGCTTAACGAGCTCCTACGAGCAGTACGTC. Translation gives CASSLTSSYEQYV.

V gene TRBV6-1 combines with J gene TRBJ2-5, with D possibly being TRBD1 (6 bases). Trimming left V 6 bases short and J 9 bases short, with 20 bases between. Germline assignment: CDR1 MNHNS and CDR2 SASEGT. This CDR3 region has 14 residues. The CDR3: CASRKDWGLSAQYF. For the CDR3, the DNA is TGTGCCAGCAGGAAGGACTGGGGGCTATCGGCCCAGTACTTC.

There are a few counts of this clonotype. The rearrangement joins TRBV3-1 to TRBJ1-2; 8 nucleotides match TRBD1. V was clipped by 5 bases and J by 4 bases; unmatched bases: 3. The CDR3 extends over 13 amino acids. The germline V gene has CDR1 LGHDT and CDR2 YNNKEL (reference sequence). The CDR3 DNA is TGTGCCAGCAGCAAGGACAGGGCCTATGGCTACACCTTC. Its protein is CASSKDRAYGYTF.

The V gene is TRBV5-1, the J gene TRBJ1-1; 10 positions match TRBD1. Germline loops: CDR1 SGHRS, CDR2 YFSETQ. This CDR3 comprises 14 residues. The J segment lost 4 bases and the V segment lost 3 bases, leaving 3 bases of the junction unmatched. CDR3 protein: CASSSGTGVTEAFF. The CDR3 region has the DNA TGCGCCAGCAGCTCGGGGACAGGGGTCACTGAAGCTTTCTTT.

This clonotype has more than one count but fewer than ten. The J gene is TRBJ1-2, the V gene TRBV10-2; TRBD1 is a possible D gene (5 bases). Trimming took 4 bases from V and 7 from J, leaving 7 bases between them. Germline CDR1 and CDR2: WSHSY and SAAADI. The CDR3 consists of 11 residues. The CDR3 sequence is CASSAGTGYTF. Written as DNA, the CDR3 is TGCGCCAGCAGTGCAGGGACTGGCTACACCTTC.

The chain couples TRBV9 to TRBJ2-1; weak D call: TRBD1 (5 bases). Germline values: CDR1 SGDLS, CDR2 YYNGEE. The CDR3 covers 14 residues. V dropped 1 base and J dropped 5 bases, with 10 bases sitting between them. CDR3 nucleotides: TGTGCCAGCAGCGTACCCGACAGTCACAATGAGCAGTTCTTC. It is translated as CASSVPDSHNEQFF.

There are a few counts of this clonotype. The V gene is TRBV12-5, the J gene TRBJ2-5, with D uncertain. The CDR3 extends over 13 amino acids. CDR1 LGHNT and CDR2 FRNRAP come from the germline V gene. Trimming cost V 2 bases and J 2 bases, with 6 bases left between them. The CDR3 bases are TGTGCTAGTGGTTTGTCTAGACAAGAGACCCAGTACTTC. The encoded protein is CASGLSRQETQYF.

This clonotype was seen only a few times. This sequence joins TRBV28 and TRBJ2-1; tentatively, D is TRBD1 (5 bases). Per the germline V gene, CDR1 is MDHEN and CDR2 is SYDVKM. The CDR3 has 11 amino acids. V was cut by 9 bases and J by 3 bases, with 6 bases left in between. The CDR3 nucleotides are TGTGCCAGTCAGGGCTACAATGAGCAGTTCTTC. Amino acids: CASQGYNEQFF.

This clonotype was counted only a few times. The V gene is TRBV4-1, the J gene TRBJ2-5; 9 positions match TRBD2. Germline V gene sequence: CDR1 MGHRA, CDR2 YSYEKL. V gave up 2 bases and J gave up 2 bases; unmatched junction bases: 3. This CDR3 is built from 15 residues. CDR3 sequence reads: CASSQSGGSQETQYF. In nucleotides, the CDR3 is TGCGCCAGCAGCCAAAGCGGGGGGTCGCAAGAGACCCAGTACTTC.

This clonotype came up a few times. The chain couples TRBV27 to TRBJ2-2, with a weak D call TRBD1 (5 bases). The CDR3 is 14 residues long. Germline lookup yields CDR1 MNHEY and CDR2 SMNVEV (reference sequence). V was pared by 3 bases and J by 0 bases, with 5 bases between. The CDR3 coding sequence is TGTGCCAGCAGTTTGGACACGAACACCGGGGAGCTGTTTTTT. Amino acid sequence: CASSLDTNTGELFF.

This clonotype was seen at least ten times. The J gene is TRBJ2-5, the V gene TRBV7-2, with TRBD2 identical over 7 bases. The V segment lost 5 bases and the J segment 6 bases; nucleotides outside the gene matches: 6. The CDR3 has 13 amino acids. Germline V gene lookup returns CDR1 SGHTA and CDR2 FQGNSA. This chain's CDR3 is CASSPRDYKTQYF. The CDR3, as DNA: TGTGCCAGCAGCCCCCGGGACTACAAGACCCAGTACTTC.

This sequence joins TRBV20-1 and TRBJ2-2, with a weak D call TRBD2 (6 bases). CDR3 length: 16 amino acids. CDR1 is DFQATT, CDR2 SNEGSKA, per germline (reference sequence). Between the trimmed V and J ends, which lost 0 bases and 2 bases, there was a span of 13 bases. CDR3 in amino acids: CSAREGPGDNTGELFF. CDR3 coding DNA: TGCAGTGCTAGAGAGGGTCCGGGAGACAACACCGGGGAGCTGTTTTTT.

The chain recombines TRBV6-1 with TRBJ2-4; possibly TRBD2 for D (5 bases). Germline-derived CDR1 and CDR2 are MNHNS and SASEGT. The CDR3 has 19 residues. Trimming removed 4 bases at V and 1 base at J, with 23 bases between. CDR3: CASSGWETYESYAKNIQYF. CDR3 DNA sequence: TGTGCCAGCAGTGGTTGGGAGACATACGAGTCTTACGCCAAAAACATTCAGTACTTC.

This clonotype appeared many times. The chain recombines TRBV7-9 with TRBJ1-1, with 7 bases identical to TRBD1. J was trimmed by 0 bases and V by 5 bases; bases with no gene match: 9. The length of the CDR3 is 16 residues. CDR1 is SEHNR and CDR2 is FQNEAQ in the germline V gene (reference sequence). The CDR3 here is CASSPRGQVMNTEAFF. As DNA, the CDR3 is TGTGCCAGCAGCCCGAGAGGACAGGTTATGAACACTGAAGCTTTCTTT.

Many counts were recorded for this clonotype. The chain employs TRBV4-3 and TRBJ2-3; D is unclear. V was clipped by 5 bases and J by 1 base, with 4 bases between them. Germline-derived CDR1 and CDR2 are LGHNA and YSLEER. CDR3 length: 12 amino acids. The DNA for the CDR3 is TGCGCCAGCAGCGGAGGCACAGATACGCAGTATTTT. Residues: CASSGGTDTQYF.

This clonotype was picked up a small number of times. The rearrangement links TRBV4-3 to TRBJ1-2; no definite D call. The CDR3 runs 14 residues. V lost 4 bases and J 8 bases, leaving 17 bases between the germline ends. Looked up from germline, CDR1 is LGHNA and CDR2 is YSLEER. In nucleotides, the CDR3 is TGCGCCAGCAGCCCTCTGGGAGTACCTATAGGCTACACCTTC. Protein product: CASSPLGVPIGYTF.

In its sample, this clonotype was seen many times. The CDR3 DNA sequence: TGTGCCAGCAGCGGGGTGTACAATGAGCAGTTCTTC. It encodes CASSGVYNEQFF. V usage is TRBV7-9 and J usage is TRBJ2-1; unclear D gene. Trimming took off 5 bases at V and 4 bases at J, with 6 bases between the two ends. This CDR3 is 12 amino acids long. Germline CDR1 and CDR2: SEHNR and FQNEAQ (reference sequence).

This clonotype was observed a handful of times. The J gene is TRBJ2-2, the V gene TRBV10-2; D remains unclear. Germline CDR1 is WSHSY and CDR2 is SAAADI. The ends were cut back, 2 bases at V and 0 bases at J, with 7 bases in the middle. The CDR3 has 15 residues. The CDR3 region has the DNA TGCGCCAGCAGTGAGACGGAATCGAACACCGGGGAGCTGTTTTTT. Protein sequence: CASSETESNTGELFF.

This chain links TRBV20-1 with TRBJ1-1, with TRBD1 matching over 7 bases. Germline-derived CDR1 and CDR2 are DFQATT and SNEGSKA (reference sequence). Trimming cost V 6 bases and J 2 bases; bases outside gene matches: 18. The CDR3 has 17 residues. CDR3 sequence: CSAPSFFSGTDNTEAFF. CDR3 DNA sequence: TGCAGTGCCCCTTCCTTTTTTTCCGGGACAGACAACACTGAAGCTTTCTTT.

This clonotype was picked up a small number of times. The rearrangement links TRBV4-1 to TRBJ2-2; no firm D call. The CDR3 loop spans 15 amino acids. Germline-derived CDR1 and CDR2 are MGHRA and YSYEKL. V was shortened by 1 base and J by 5 bases, with 11 bases between the two germline ends. The CDR3 DNA follows: TGCGCCAGCAGCCAAGTTAAGGAAGGAACCGGGGAGCTGTTTTTT. Translation gives CASSQVKEGTGELFF.

This clonotype turned up a few times. This CDR3 reads CSVERGQYEQYF. The DNA of the CDR3 is TGCAGCGTTGAAAGGGGCCAATACGAGCAGTACTTC. The chain carries TRBV29-1 and TRBJ2-7; D is perhaps TRBD1 (5 bases). This CDR3 comprises 12 residues. Germline CDR1 SQVTM, CDR2 ANQGSEA. V lost 2 bases to trimming and J lost 4 bases, with 9 bases between them.

The gene calls are TRBV7-9 and TRBJ1-1; D possibly corresponds to TRBD1 (5 bases). V was cut by 5 bases and J by 2 bases, with 21 bases left in between. CDR1 is SEHNR, CDR2 FQNEAQ, per germline (reference sequence). The CDR3 length is 17 residues. Here the CDR3 DNA reads TGTGCCAGCAGCCCCGACAGATCTCGCCACTACAACACTGAAGCTTTCTTT. Amino acid sequence: CASSPDRSRHYNTEAFF.

With respect to this clonotype: The germline gene is not matched at one end of the junction; a read error may be the cause. This chain links TRBV12-3 or TRBV12-4 with TRBJ1-2, with D perhaps matching TRBD1 (5 bases). The CDR3 runs to 12 residues. CDR3 in amino acids: CTTGPTNYGYTF. The DNA of the CDR3 is TGCACAACAGGCCCCACTAACTATGGCTACACCTTC.

The chain has TRBV7-9 and TRBJ1-2; D gene ambiguous. The CDR3 totals 16 residues. Looked up from germline, CDR1 is SEHNR and CDR2 is FQNEAQ (reference sequence). Trimming shortened V by 5 bases and J by 2 bases, and 18 bases separated the two germline ends. The CDR3 DNA sequence: TGTGCCAGCAGCCTTTCCGGCGAGGGAGCCAACTATGGCTACACCTTC. It encodes CASSLSGEGANYGYTF.

The gene calls are TRBV11-2 and TRBJ2-2; TRBD2 aligns across 10 bases. V lost 1 base, J lost 6 bases, and 2 bases stayed unmatched. The CDR3 is 15 residues long. CDR1 SGHAT and CDR2 FQNNGV come from the germline V gene. CDR3 in DNA: TGTGCCAGCAGCTTAGTAGCGGGGGGCCCCGGGGAGCTGTTTTTT. Its translation is CASSLVAGGPGELFF.

This clonotype turned up a few times. The chain links TRBV12-3 or TRBV12-4 to TRBJ2-1, with 9 bases identical to TRBD2. The V gene end was trimmed by 5 bases and the J gene end by 7 bases; junction bases not matched to a gene: 6. The CDR3 runs to 14 residues. The CDR3 coding sequence is TGTGCCAGCAGTCCGGGACTAGCCGGGAATGAGCAGTTCTTC. Its translation is CASSPGLAGNEQFF.

This clonotype was counted ten times or more. The genes are TRBV5-1 and TRBJ2-1, with TRBD2 as a possible D gene (6 bases). CDR1 is SGHRS, CDR2 YFSETQ, per germline. The germline V and J ends were trimmed by 5 bases and 9 bases, with 21 bases remaining between them. The CDR3 is 15 amino acids. In DNA form, the CDR3 reads TGCGCCAGCAGGCGAGGTCGGAGGGGAGAAAGTGAGCAGTTCTTC. Its protein is CASRRGRRGESEQFF.

Ten or more counts support this clonotype. The chain is built from TRBV7-9 and TRBJ1-1; D is possibly TRBD1 (5 bases). CDR1 and CDR2 from the germline V gene are SEHNR and FQNEAQ (reference sequence). Trimming removed 7 bases from V and 4 bases from J, with 16 bases in between. The CDR3 loop spans 14 amino acids. This CDR3 reads CASTFRDIGTEAFF. CDR3 coding DNA: TGTGCCAGCACCTTCAGGGATATCGGCACTGAAGCTTTCTTT.